Following are 29 T cell receptor beta chains from one sample sequenced in a study of blood T cell repertoires in COVID-19. Some clones are missing from TCRdb's copy, which holds only in-frame ones; the method was immunoSEQ multiplex PCR. The sample has about 140,000 clones, 80% to 90% seen once; the top ten hold 3% to 3.5%. Sequencing was done on a sample of PBMCs or T cells enriched from blood (not recorded which). These receptors were obtained from a woman aged 45-60 years with acute COVID-19.

The chain employs TRBV27 and TRBJ2-2; a possible D gene is TRBD1 (6 bases). The germline V gene has CDR1 MNHEY and CDR2 SMNVEV (reference sequence). Trimming shortened V by 5 bases and J by 1 base, and 11 bases separated the two germline ends. The CDR3 runs 15 residues. The CDR3 loop reads CASSPRGQNTGELFF. The CDR3, as DNA: TGTGCCAGCAGTCCCAGGGGCCAGAACACCGGGGAGCTGTTTTTT.

This rearrangement joins TRBV5-1 to TRBJ1-1, with a tentative D call TRBD1 (5 bases). Trimming pared 4 bases from V and 3 bases from J, leaving 13 bases between. The germline gives CDR1 SGHRS, CDR2 YFSETQ. CDR3 size: 14 residues. The CDR3 sequence: CASSADGGDTEAFF. DNA for the CDR3: TGCGCCAGCAGCGCCGACGGGGGGGACACTGAAGCTTTCTTT.

The chain recombines TRBV2 with TRBJ1-6, with D possibly being TRBD1 (6 bases). The ends were cut back, 8 bases at V and 0 bases at J, with 14 bases in the middle. The germline V gene has CDR1 SNHLY and CDR2 FYNNEI. There are 16 residues in the CDR3. The CDR3 loop is CASRPGGSSYNSPLHF. CDR3 bases: TGTGCCAGCCGGCCTGGGGGCAGCTCCTATAATTCACCCCTCCACTTT.

The chain combines TRBV21-1 with TRBJ2-2; the table gives TRBD2 as D, unverified against the DNA. TRBV21-1 is listed as a pseudogene. The CDR3 runs to 17 residues. In DNA, the CDR3 is TGTGCCAGCAGCAAAAGTAGAGGGAGGGCCCCCCCCGGGGAGCTGTTTTTT. As protein: CASSKSRGRAPPGELFF.

This rearrangement joins TRBV28 to TRBJ1-5; 8 positions agree with TRBD1. The CDR3 sequence is 16 residues long. The germline V gene encodes CDR1 MDHEN and CDR2 SYDVKM. The trim removed 9 bases at V and 3 bases at J, leaving 13 bases unmatched. CDR3 nucleotides: TGTGCCAGTTTCCCCGCGGACAGGGCTTCCAATCAGCCCCAGCATTTT. Translation: CASFPADRASNQPQHF.

The gene calls are TRBV7-8 and TRBJ2-3, with 9 bases that match TRBD2. This CDR3 has 21 residues. Losses at the gene ends were 1 base for V and 2 bases for J; bases not matched to a gene: 19. Germline V gene data show CDR1 as SGHVS and CDR2 as FQNEAQ. DNA of the CDR3: TGTGCCAGCAGCTTAGGTGCGTTCGGTCGTCGGACTAGCGATTTCACAGATACGCAGTATTTT. This sequence encodes CASSLGAFGRRTSDFTDTQYF.

V usage is TRBV5-8 and J usage is TRBJ2-3, with TRBD2 as a possible D gene (5 bases). Per the germline V gene, CDR1 is SGHTS and CDR2 is YDEGEE. This CDR3 has 14 residues. V dropped 1 base and J dropped 2 bases, with 8 bases sitting between them. This CDR3 reads CASSLSGYTDTQYF. CDR3 in DNA: TGTGCCAGCAGCTTGAGCGGCTACACAGATACGCAGTATTTT.

J is TRBJ2-2 and V is TRBV6-2 or TRBV6-3; tentative D call: TRBD2 (5 bases). Germline CDR1 is MNHEY and CDR2 is SVGEGT. The CDR3 runs to 16 residues. The V and J ends lost 1 base and 2 bases respectively, with 11 bases between them. The CDR3 spells CASSYLIGDNTGELFF. Here the CDR3 DNA reads TGTGCCAGCAGTTACTTGATCGGGGATAACACCGGGGAGCTGTTTTTT.

This clone was seen a handful of times. V is TRBV13 and J is TRBJ2-7; 8 bases match TRBD1. J lost 7 bases, V lost 5 bases, and 10 bases had no gene match. The CDR3 covers 14 residues. Germline V gene lookup returns CDR1 PRHDT and CDR2 FYEKMQ (reference sequence). DNA of the CDR3: TGTGCCAGCAGCCTGACCCGACAGGGGTATGAGCAGTACTTC. This encodes CASSLTRQGYEQYF.

The chain joins TRBV3-1 (or the pseudogene TRBV3-2) to TRBJ1-1; the D gene is possibly TRBD1 (5 bases). Germline V CDR1 and CDR2: LGHDT, YNNKEL (reference sequence). This CDR3 region has 15 residues. The V end was cut by 4 bases, the J end by 1 base, with 13 bases between. The CDR3 spells CASSPVSGKNTEAFF. The CDR3 DNA sequence: TGTGCCAGCAGCCCGGTCTCAGGGAAGAACACTGAAGCTTTCTTT.

The chain has TRBV7-9 and TRBJ1-1; no clear D gene. The CDR3 extends over 14 amino acids. V lost 7 bases, J lost 1 base, and 13 bases lay in between. The germline V gene encodes CDR1 SEHNR and CDR2 FQNEAQ (reference sequence). The CDR3 loop reads CASTMIRENTEAFF. Written as DNA, the CDR3 is TGTGCCAGCACCATGATCCGGGAGAACACTGAAGCTTTCTTT.

The chain links TRBV9 to TRBJ1-1, with 10 positions matching TRBD1. V trimming: 2 bases; J trimming: 11 bases; junction bases outside the gene matches: 9. The germline V gene has CDR1 SGDLS and CDR2 YYNGEE. The CDR3 spans 14 residues. CDR3 coding DNA: TGTGCCAGCAGCGTTCGGGACAGGGGCGGCCCGGCTTTCTTT. It codes for CASSVRDRGGPAFF.

The CDR3 protein is CASSPGQLNYGYTF. Written as DNA, the CDR3 is TGTGCCAGCAGCCCGGGACAGCTCAACTATGGCTACACCTTC. The chain is built from TRBV5-5 and TRBJ1-2; 7 bases agree with TRBD1. The germline gives CDR1 SGHKS, CDR2 YYEKEE (reference sequence). Trimming at V came to 4 bases and at J to 2 bases, leaving 5 bases not matched to a gene. The CDR3 runs to 14 residues.

This chain links TRBV5-1 with TRBJ2-4; D not certain. V was pared by 0 bases and J by 3 bases, with 10 bases between. The CDR3 consists of 15 residues. From germline, CDR1 is SGHRS and CDR2 YFSETQ. Written as DNA, the CDR3 is TGCGCCAGCAGCTTGGCCCTCAGTGACAAAAACATTCAGTACTTC. Residues: CASSLALSDKNIQYF.

This clone was picked up a small number of times. V usage is TRBV24-1 and J usage is TRBJ2-1; 8 bases are shared with TRBD2. Trimming at V came to 2 bases and at J to 0 bases, leaving 2 bases not matched to a gene. The CDR3 is 16 amino acids. Per the germline V gene, CDR1 is KGHDR and CDR2 is SFDVKD. This CDR3 reads CATSDSTSASYNEQFF. The CDR3 bases are TGTGCCACCAGTGATTCGACTAGCGCCTCCTACAATGAGCAGTTCTTC.

The gene calls are TRBV19 and TRBJ2-3; 9 bases align to TRBD2. CDR3 length: 14 amino acids. J gave up 0 bases and V 10 bases, and 5 bases lay outside the gene matches. CDR1 LNHDA and CDR2 SQIVND come from the germline V gene (reference sequence). CDR3: CATSTSGSTDTQYF. CDR3 bases: TGTGCCACTTCGACTAGCGGAAGCACAGATACGCAGTATTTT.

The V and J genes are TRBV5-4 and TRBJ1-4; a possible D gene is TRBD1 (6 bases). The germline CDR1 and CDR2 sequences are SGHNT and YYREEE (reference sequence). This CDR3 is 15 amino acids long. Trimming left V 3 bases short and J 4 bases short, with 13 bases between. This chain's CDR3 is CASSSGVAVNEKLFF. In DNA form, the CDR3 reads TGTGCCAGCAGCTCAGGGGTGGCGGTTAATGAAAAACTGTTTTTT.

The gene calls are TRBV28 and TRBJ2-5; 10 bases agree with TRBD2. The ends lost 4 bases at V and 4 bases at J; junction bases unmatched: 9. This CDR3 is 16 amino acids long. Germline loops: CDR1 MDHEN, CDR2 SYDVKM. The CDR3 sequence: CASSSIQREGRETQYF. DNA of the CDR3: TGTGCCAGCAGTTCTATTCAGCGGGAGGGGCGAGAGACCCAGTACTTC.

The CDR3 sequence is CASSEASRDGYGYTF. CDR3 nucleotides: TGTGCCAGCAGTGAAGCTAGCAGGGATGGCTATGGCTACACCTTC. The chain employs TRBV6-1 and TRBJ1-2, with a tentative D call TRBD1 (5 bases). Deletions cut 0 bases from V and 4 bases from J, with 12 bases between. The germline V gene encodes CDR1 MNHNS and CDR2 SASEGT. The CDR3 totals 15 residues.

J is TRBJ2-1 and V is TRBV29-1, with 7 positions matching TRBD2. The CDR3 sequence is 13 residues long. The germline V gene encodes CDR1 SQVTM and CDR2 ANQGSEA. J gave up 0 bases and V 7 bases, and 3 bases lay outside the gene matches. CDR3 DNA sequence: TGCAGCGGAAGCGGGGCCTCCTACAATGAGCAGTTCTTC. Its protein is CSGSGASYNEQFF.

The chain uses TRBV25-1 and TRBJ2-1; TRBD2 matches at 13 bases. Per germline, CDR1 MGHDK and CDR2 SYGVNS. The CDR3 sequence is 17 residues long. V trimming: 4 bases; J trimming: 8 bases; junction bases outside the gene matches: 11. CDR3 nucleotide sequence: TGTGCCAGCAGTGGATTAACCGGGACTAGCGGGATTTATGAGCAGTTCTTC. Protein product: CASSGLTGTSGIYEQFF.

The chain joins TRBV7-2 to TRBJ2-7; the match to TRBD2 covers 8 bases. Germline trimming cut 0 bases from V and 0 bases from J; bases unmatched to any gene: 7. CDR1 and CDR2 (germline): SGHTA, FQGNSA. The CDR3 sequence is 17 residues long. CDR3 loop: CASSLAPSGWSSYEQYF. The CDR3 region has the DNA TGTGCCAGCAGCTTAGCACCTAGCGGGTGGAGCTCCTACGAGCAGTACTTC.

The chain links TRBV29-1 to TRBJ2-7, with D unresolved. The germline V and J ends were trimmed by 6 bases and 2 bases, with 8 bases remaining between them. Germline values: CDR1 SQVTM, CDR2 ANQGSEA. The CDR3 loop spans 11 amino acids. In DNA, the CDR3 is TGCAGCGTGAGGATTACCTACGAGCAGTACTTC. It codes for CSVRITYEQYF.

This chain links TRBV3-1 (or the pseudogene TRBV3-2) with TRBJ2-2; 9 bases match TRBD2. The J segment lost 6 bases and the V segment lost 0 bases, leaving 5 bases of the junction unmatched. The CDR3 runs 16 residues. Germline V gives CDR1 LGHDT, CDR2 YNNKEL (reference sequence). The DNA for the CDR3 is TGTGCCAGCAGCCAAGAAAGAGCGGGAGGCGCCGGGGAGCTGTTTTTT. Amino acids: CASSQERAGGAGELFF.

The chain links TRBV19 to TRBJ2-1, with 12 bases aligning to TRBD2. V shed 1 base and J 1 base; nucleotides not matched to a gene: 5. The CDR3 covers 18 residues. CDR1 and CDR2 (germline): LNHDA, SQIVND (reference sequence). The CDR3 region is CASSIAFGLAGSYNEQFF. For the CDR3, the DNA is TGTGCCAGTAGTATAGCTTTTGGACTAGCGGGATCCTACAATGAGCAGTTCTTC.

The chain joins TRBV5-4 to TRBJ2-5; 8 nucleotides match TRBD2. The germline gives CDR1 SGHNT, CDR2 YYREEE (reference sequence). The CDR3 sequence is 15 residues long. V shed 1 base and J 2 bases; nucleotides not matched to a gene: 4. CDR3 residues: CASSLTSGGQETQYF. CDR3 bases: TGTGCCAGCAGCTTGACTAGCGGAGGGCAAGAGACCCAGTACTTC.

This chain joins TRBV11-2 and TRBJ2-7; 8 bases map to TRBD2. The CDR3 is 13 amino acids. Per germline, CDR1 SGHAT and CDR2 FQNNGV. The junction had 6 bases not matched to a gene; V was cut back by 5 bases and J by 6 bases. The CDR3 loop is CASSRGLAGEQYF. CDR3 DNA sequence: TGTGCCAGCAGCCGTGGACTAGCCGGCGAGCAGTACTTC.

In this sample, this clone turned up a few times. The chain has TRBV7-6 and TRBJ2-7, with a weak D call TRBD1 (6 bases). The CDR3 is 14 residues long. V was clipped by 5 bases and J by 6 bases, with 17 bases between them. The germline CDR1 and CDR2 sequences are SGHVS and FNYEAQ. The DNA of the CDR3 is TGTGCCAGCAGCACCGGACAGCCTTGGGCCGAGCAGTACTTC. This sequence encodes CASSTGQPWAEQYF.

The chain combines TRBV24-1 with TRBJ1-5; possible D gene TRBD1, 5 bases. V lost 0 bases and J 2 bases, leaving 19 bases between the germline ends. Germline assignment: CDR1 KGHDR and CDR2 SFDVKD. This CDR3 is built from 19 residues. DNA for the CDR3: TGTGCCACCAGTGATTTGCAGCGGGGCCCCCGACGATGCAATCAGCCCCAGCATTTT. It codes for CATSDLQRGPRRCNQPQHF.